The 3 T cell receptor beta chains given below trace back to one sample, sequenced in a study of T cell repertoires in cytomegalovirus infection. No antigen is known for these receptors. TCRdb independently ran MiXCR on the reads; one entry per CDR3 protein. The sample contains 100,000 to 120,000 distinct CDR3 sequences, about 33% of which appear only once. The material was CD8+ T cells from cultured PBMCs, obtained from culture after CMV antigen stimulation. The receptors were gathered from a human donor in good health (CMV status not recorded). Some clones in this sample may be carry-over from other donors' samples.

The table lists this clonotype with a few counts. This chain connects TRBV5-4 to TRBJ1-2; D not resolved. V was shortened by 4 bases and J by 0 bases, with 13 bases between the two germline ends. CDR3 length: 15 amino acids. Germline CDR1 reads SGHNT; CDR2 reads YYREEE (reference sequence). The CDR3 loop is CASSTTAVANYGYTF. The CDR3 DNA reads as TGTGCCAGCAGCACGACGGCAGTCGCTAACTATGGCTACACCTTC.

This clonotype has just a few counts. V is TRBV7-6 and J is TRBJ2-7; unclear D gene. Trimming took 1 base from V and 9 from J, leaving 10 bases between them. The CDR3 consists of 12 residues. The germline V gene has CDR1 SGHVS and CDR2 FNYEAQ. The CDR3 bases are TGTGCCAGCAGCTTAGAGGAGAAAAGGCAGTACTTC. It specifies CASSLEEKRQYF. Drawing the rest from reference TRBV7-6 and TRBJ2-7, the complete variable domain is GAGVSQSPRYKVTKRGQDVALRCDPISGHVSLYWYRQALGQGPEFLTYFNYEAQQDKSGLPNDRFSAERPEGSISTLTIQRTEQRDSAMYRCASSLEEKRQYFGPGTRLTVT.

The chain recombines TRBV7-4 with TRBJ2-7; TRBD1 matches at 9 bases. This CDR3 is 14 amino acids long. Unmatched junction bases numbered 7, after V lost 4 bases and J lost 6 bases. CDR1 and CDR2 (germline): SGHVT, SQSDAQ. CDR3 bases: TGTGCCAGCAGCTCCTGGGACAGGGCCCCCGAGCAGTACTTC. Its protein product is CASSSWDRAPEQYF.